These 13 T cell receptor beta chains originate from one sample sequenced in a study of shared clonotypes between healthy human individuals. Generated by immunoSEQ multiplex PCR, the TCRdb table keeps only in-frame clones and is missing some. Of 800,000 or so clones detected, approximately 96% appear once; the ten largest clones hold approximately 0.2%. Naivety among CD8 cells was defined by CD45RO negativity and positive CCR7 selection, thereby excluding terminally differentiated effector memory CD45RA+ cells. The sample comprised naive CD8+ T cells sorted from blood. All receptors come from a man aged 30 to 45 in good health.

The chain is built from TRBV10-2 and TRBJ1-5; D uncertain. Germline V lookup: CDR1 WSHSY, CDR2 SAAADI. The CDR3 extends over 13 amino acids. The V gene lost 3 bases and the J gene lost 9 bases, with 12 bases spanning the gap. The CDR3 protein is CASSDSTAWPQHF. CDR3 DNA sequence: TGCGCCAGCAGTGATTCTACGGCTTGGCCCCAGCATTTT.

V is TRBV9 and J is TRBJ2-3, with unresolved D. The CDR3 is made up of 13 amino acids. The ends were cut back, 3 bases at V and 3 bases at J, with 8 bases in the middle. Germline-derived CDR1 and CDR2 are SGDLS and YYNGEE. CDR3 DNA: TGTGCCAGCAGCGCCTTCAGGACAGATACGCAGTATTTT. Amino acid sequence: CASSAFRTDTQYF.

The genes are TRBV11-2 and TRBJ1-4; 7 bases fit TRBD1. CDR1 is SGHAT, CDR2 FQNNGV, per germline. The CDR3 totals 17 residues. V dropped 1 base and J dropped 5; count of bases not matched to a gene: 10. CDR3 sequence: CASSLGRTGVENEKLFF. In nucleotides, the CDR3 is TGTGCCAGCAGCTTAGGTCGTACAGGGGTGGAGAATGAAAAACTGTTTTTT. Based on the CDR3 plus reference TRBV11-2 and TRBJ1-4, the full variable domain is EAGVAQSPRYKIIEKRQSVAFWCNPISGHATLYWYQQILGQGPKLLIQFQNNGVVDDSQLPKDRFSAERLKGVDSTLKIQPAKLEDSAVYLCASSLGRTGVENEKLFFGSGTQLSVL.

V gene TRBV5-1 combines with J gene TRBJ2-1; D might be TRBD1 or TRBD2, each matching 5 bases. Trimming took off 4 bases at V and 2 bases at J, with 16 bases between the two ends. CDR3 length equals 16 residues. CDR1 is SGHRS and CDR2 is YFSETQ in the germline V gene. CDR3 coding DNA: TGCGCCAGCAGCCCGGGGCTGGGGCAAGCCTACAATGAGCAGTTCTTC. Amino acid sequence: CASSPGLGQAYNEQFF. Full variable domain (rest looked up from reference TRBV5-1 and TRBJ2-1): KAGVTQTPRYLIKTRGQQVTLSCSPISGHRSVSWYQQTPGQGLQFLFEYFSETQRNKGNFPGRFSGRQFSNSRSEMNVSTLELGDSALYLCASSPGLGQAYNEQFFGPGTRLTVL.

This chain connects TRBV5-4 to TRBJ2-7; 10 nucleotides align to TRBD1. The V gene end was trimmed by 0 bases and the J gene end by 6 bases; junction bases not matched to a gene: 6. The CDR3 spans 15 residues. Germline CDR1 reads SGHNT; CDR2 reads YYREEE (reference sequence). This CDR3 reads CASSLGTGGLGEQYF. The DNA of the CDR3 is TGTGCCAGCAGCTTGGGGACAGGGGGTCTGGGCGAGCAGTACTTC.

The CDR3 spells CASSLPGEAYEQYF. The CDR3 DNA sequence: TGTGCCAGCAGCTTGCCCGGAGAAGCCTACGAGCAGTACTTC. The V call is TRBV5-8, the J call TRBJ2-7; D unclear. This CDR3 is 14 amino acids long. V lost 1 base to trimming and J lost 2 bases, with 10 bases between them. Per the germline V gene, CDR1 is SGHTS and CDR2 is YDEGEE. Looking up the rest from reference TRBV5-8 and TRBJ2-7 gives the full variable domain: EAGVTQSPTHLIKTRGQQATLRCSPISGHTSVYWYQQALGLGLQFLLWYDEGEERNRGNFPPRFSGRQFPNYSSELNVNALELEDSALYLCASSLPGEAYEQYFGPGTRLTVT.

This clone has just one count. CDR3 nucleotides: TGTGCCAGCAGCTCGCATGGGATCCGCAATGAGCAGTTCTTC. Protein product: CASSSHGIRNEQFF. The chain carries TRBV7-9 and TRBJ2-1; D is unclear. The V end was cut by 4 bases, the J end by 6 bases, with 13 bases between. The germline V gene encodes CDR1 SEHNR and CDR2 FQNEAQ (reference sequence). CDR3 length: 14 amino acids.

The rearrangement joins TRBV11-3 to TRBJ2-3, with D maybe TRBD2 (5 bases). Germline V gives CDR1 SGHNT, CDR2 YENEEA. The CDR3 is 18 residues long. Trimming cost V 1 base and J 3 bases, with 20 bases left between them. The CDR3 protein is CASSLGLLLAGGTDTQYF. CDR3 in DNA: TGTGCCAGCAGCTTAGGCCTCCTTCTGGCGGGCGGGACAGATACGCAGTATTTT.

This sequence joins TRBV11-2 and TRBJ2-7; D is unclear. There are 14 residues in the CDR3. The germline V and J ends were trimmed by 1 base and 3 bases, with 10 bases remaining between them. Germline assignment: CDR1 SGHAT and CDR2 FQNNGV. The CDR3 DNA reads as TGTGCCAGCAGCTTAGCCTCGACTTTCTACGAGCAGTACTTC. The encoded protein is CASSLASTFYEQYF.

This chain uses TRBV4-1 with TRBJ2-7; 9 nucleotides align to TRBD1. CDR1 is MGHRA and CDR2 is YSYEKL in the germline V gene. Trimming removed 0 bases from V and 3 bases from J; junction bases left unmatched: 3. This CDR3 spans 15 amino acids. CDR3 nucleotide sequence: TGCGCCAGCAGCCAAGATCCGGACAGGGGCTACGAGCAGTACTTC. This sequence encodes CASSQDPDRGYEQYF.

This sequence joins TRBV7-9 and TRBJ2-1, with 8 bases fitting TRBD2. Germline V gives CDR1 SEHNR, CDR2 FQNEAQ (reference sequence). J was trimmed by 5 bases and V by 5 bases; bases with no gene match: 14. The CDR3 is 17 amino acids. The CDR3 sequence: CASSARHSGSPHNEQFF. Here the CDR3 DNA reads TGTGCCAGCAGCGCACGCCACAGCGGGAGCCCACACAATGAGCAGTTCTTC.

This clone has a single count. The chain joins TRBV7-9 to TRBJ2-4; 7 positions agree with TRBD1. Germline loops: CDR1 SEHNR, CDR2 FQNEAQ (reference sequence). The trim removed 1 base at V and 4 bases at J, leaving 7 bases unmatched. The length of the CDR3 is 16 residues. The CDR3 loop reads CASSLGQGQHKNIQYF. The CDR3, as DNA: TGTGCCAGCAGCTTAGGACAGGGACAGCATAAAAACATTCAGTACTTC.

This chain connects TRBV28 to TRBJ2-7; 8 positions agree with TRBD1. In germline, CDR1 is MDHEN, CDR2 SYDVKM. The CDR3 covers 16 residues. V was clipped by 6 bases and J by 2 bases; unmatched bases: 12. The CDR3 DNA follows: TGTGCCAGCAGCAGAACGACCGGGACAGGCCCCTACGAGCAGTACTTC. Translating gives CASSRTTGTGPYEQYF.